This T cell receptor beta chain was sequenced during a study of blood T cells in healthy people across ages. For every donor, a draw yielded about 10 milliliters of peripheral blood. General study findings and limits: CMV infection status of these donors was not known.

Comment on this clonotype: No antigen is known for it.

A sample-barcoded 5' primer and a J-beta primer mix were used in a second PCR of roughly 7 to 11 cycles. Every sample produced at least 2.5 million CDR3-containing paired-end reads. TCRdb redid the calling of the 5' RACE reads with MiXCR, one entry per CDR3 protein. The sample gives approximately 780,000 distinct CDR3 sequences, roughly 24% of which show up once; 2.5% to 3.5% is in the top ten. This same sample was also part of a study on T cells of mothers and their children.

This clonotype was sampled from a boy between 10 and 17 years old in good health. The sequenced sample consisted of blood.

CDR3 sequence (DNA): TGTGCCAGCAGCGCCGAGGGACAGCTACCTTATGGCTACACCTTC. It translates to CASSAEGQLPYGYTF. The rearrangement joins TRBV9 to TRBJ1-2, with 7 bases lining up with TRBD1. CDR3 length equals 15 residues. The germline V gene has CDR1 SGDLS and CDR2 YYNGEE. V shed 3 bases, J shed 5 bases, and the junction held 10 bases outside the gene matches. The variable domain in full, completed from reference TRBV9 and TRBJ1-2, reads DSGVTQTPKHLITATGQRVTLRCSPRSGDLSVYWYQQSLDQGLQFLIQYYNGEERAKGNILERFSAQQFPDLHSELNLSSLELGDSALYFCASSAEGQLPYGYTFGSGTRLTVV.